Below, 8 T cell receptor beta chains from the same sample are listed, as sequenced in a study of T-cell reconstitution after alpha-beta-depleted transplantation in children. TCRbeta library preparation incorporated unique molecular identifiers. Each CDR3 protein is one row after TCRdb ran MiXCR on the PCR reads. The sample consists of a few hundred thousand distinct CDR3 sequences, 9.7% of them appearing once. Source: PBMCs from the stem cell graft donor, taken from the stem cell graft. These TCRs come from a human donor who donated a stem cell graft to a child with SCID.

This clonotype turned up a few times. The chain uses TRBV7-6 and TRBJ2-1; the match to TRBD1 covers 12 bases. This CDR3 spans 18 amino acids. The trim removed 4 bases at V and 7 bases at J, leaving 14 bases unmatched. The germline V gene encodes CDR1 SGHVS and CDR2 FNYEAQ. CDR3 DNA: TGTGCCAGCAGCTACGTCCCGGGACAGGGGGCGACGGTGAATGAGCAGTTCTTC. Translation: CASSYVPGQGATVNEQFF.

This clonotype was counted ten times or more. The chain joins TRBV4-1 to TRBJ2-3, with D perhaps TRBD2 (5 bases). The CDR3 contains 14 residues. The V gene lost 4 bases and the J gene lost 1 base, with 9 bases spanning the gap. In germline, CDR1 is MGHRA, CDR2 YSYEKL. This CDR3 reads CASSLRVGTDTQYF. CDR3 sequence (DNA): TGCGCCAGCAGCCTGAGGGTAGGCACAGATACGCAGTATTTT.

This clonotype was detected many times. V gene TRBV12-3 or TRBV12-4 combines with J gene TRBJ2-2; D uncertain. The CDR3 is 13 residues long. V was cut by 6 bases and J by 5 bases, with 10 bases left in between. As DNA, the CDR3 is TGTGCCAGCAGCTACTCGAGGACCGGGGAGCTGTTTTTT. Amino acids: CASSYSRTGELFF.

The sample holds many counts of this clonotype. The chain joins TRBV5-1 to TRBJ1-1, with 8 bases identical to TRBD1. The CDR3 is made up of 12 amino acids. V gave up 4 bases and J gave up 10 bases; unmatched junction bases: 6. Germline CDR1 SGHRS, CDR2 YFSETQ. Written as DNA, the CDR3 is TGCGCCAGCAGCATAGACAGGGGAAGAGCTTTCTTT. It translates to CASSIDRGRAFF.

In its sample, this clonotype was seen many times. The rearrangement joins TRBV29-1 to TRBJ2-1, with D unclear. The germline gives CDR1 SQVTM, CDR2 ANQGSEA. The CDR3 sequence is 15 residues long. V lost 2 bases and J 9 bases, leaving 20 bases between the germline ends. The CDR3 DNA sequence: TGCAGCGTTGAAAAACCGCCAGGTTGGGTAGCTGAGCAGTTCTTC. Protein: CSVEKPPGWVAEQFF.

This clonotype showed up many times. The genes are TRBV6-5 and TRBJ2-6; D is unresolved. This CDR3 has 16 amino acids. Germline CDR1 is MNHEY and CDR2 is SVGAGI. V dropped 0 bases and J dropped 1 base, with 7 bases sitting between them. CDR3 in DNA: TGTGCCAGCAGTTACTCGTCGCGTTCTGGGGCCAACGTCCTGACTTTC. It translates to CASSYSSRSGANVLTF.

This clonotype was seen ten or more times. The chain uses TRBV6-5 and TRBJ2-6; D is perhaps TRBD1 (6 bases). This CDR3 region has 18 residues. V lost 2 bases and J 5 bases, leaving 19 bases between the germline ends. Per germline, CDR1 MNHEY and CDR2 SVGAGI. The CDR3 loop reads CASSYPEKNRVWANVLTF. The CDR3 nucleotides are TGTGCCAGCAGTTACCCGGAAAAAAACAGGGTCTGGGCCAACGTCCTGACTTTC.

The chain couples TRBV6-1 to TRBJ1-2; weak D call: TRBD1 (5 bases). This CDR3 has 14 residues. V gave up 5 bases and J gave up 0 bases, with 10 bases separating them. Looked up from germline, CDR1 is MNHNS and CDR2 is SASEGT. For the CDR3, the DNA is TGTGCCAGCAGTCAAGGGGTAGCTAACTATGGCTACACCTTC. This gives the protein CASSQGVANYGYTF.